What follows are 2 T cell receptor beta chains derived from one specimen sequenced in a study of blood T cell repertoires in COVID-19. Sequenced by immunoSEQ multiplex PCR; TCRdb stores in-frame clones only, minus some. This sample has 330,000 or so clones, with around 90% found just once. The sequencing input was peripheral blood. These receptors came from a man aged 25-40 years with COVID-19, enrolled during active disease.

This chain uses TRBV9 with TRBJ1-4, with D maybe TRBD1 (6 bases). Germline CDR1 SGDLS, CDR2 YYNGEE. The CDR3 extends over 16 amino acids. V was clipped by 3 bases and J by 9 bases, with 21 bases between them. The CDR3 spells CASSGTGGHPSKKLFF. The CDR3 nucleotides are TGTGCCAGCAGCGGAACGGGGGGCCACCCGAGTAAAAAACTGTTTTTT.

The count of this clone is one. J is TRBJ2-1 and V is TRBV29-1, with 9 nucleotides matching TRBD2. Germline-derived CDR1 and CDR2 are SQVTM and ANQGSEA. The CDR3 is made up of 15 amino acids. Trimming cost V 8 bases and J 4 bases; bases outside gene matches: 12. In DNA form, the CDR3 reads TGCAGCTTCCCCTCAGGGCTAGCGGGGTACAATGAGCAGTTCTTC. Protein: CSFPSGLAGYNEQFF.